This entry is about one T cell receptor beta chain. Its antigen is unknown. Per-base qualities were not stored, and no clone one base away is much larger. CDR1 and CDR2 are drawn from the germline V gene: MDHEN, SYDVKM. The CDR3 measures 18 amino acids from cysteine to phenylalanine. The kept DNA is CDR3 alone, 54 bases in frame from the first base. Trimming takes 3 bases from V and 3 bases from J, and the germline ends sit 21 bases apart. The sample originates from a study of blood T cell repertoires in COVID-19 (dated by TCRdb to the early 2020s). Regarding the study in general: Collaborator samples came from the United States, Italy and Spain and covered acute and convalescent phases of COVID-19. Sample metadata almost always included a de-identified subject ID, COVID-19 status, age in years and sex. The repertoires were released in a freely available public database intended as a resource for research on the immune response to SARS-CoV-2. The samples were drawn from the first 160 participants of the ongoing ImmuneRACE study and from 1,254 subjects provided by 6 global collaborators. The material from the prospective study consisted of cDNA or gDNA derived from T cells, B-cell-depleted T cells, or PBMCs. The dataset comprised deeply sampled blood TCRbeta repertoires from subjects exposed to, actively infected with, or recovered from COVID-19. Where available, HLA class I and class II types were obtained from metadata supplied by the sample provider rather than from assay-based typing. General study outcomes and caveats: The amount of clinical and demographic metadata varied by source and participant and was provided uncurated.

The immunoSEQ Assay, a bias-controlled multiplex PCR, was used to amplify TCRbeta CDR3 regions from genomic DNA. The authors' analysis ran thus. Nucleated cell counts per sample were estimated from amplification of reference gene primers within the assay. Sequence reads were collapsed and filtered to measure the absolute abundance of every unique TCRbeta CDR3 rearrangement. For each sample, productive Simpson clonality was calculated as the square root of Simpson's diversity index across productive rearrangements. Imported from immuneACCESS, the table was reduced by TCRdb to in-frame sequences with V and J called. These copies leave out some clones; in studies compared against another copy, an unresolved V gene accounts for under half, and the cause of the remainder is not known. V, J and clone size derive from that table, while D and trimming were established from the DNA sequence. A total of about 200,000 clones appear in this sample, roughly 86% of them only once. Approximately 3% of the sample lies in the top ten.

Each collaborating institution followed its own protocols to collect whole blood in K2EDTA tubes. For TCRbeta analysis, collaborator samples were shipped as frozen whole blood, as isolated PBMCs, or as DNA extracted from either sample type. The receptor chain draws on TRBV28 and TRBJ2-4; TRBD1 could be the D gene, as 5 bases match. The sequenced sample was peripheral blood. The source is a man in his fifties or sixties with acute or convalescent COVID-19. The bases are TGTGCCAGCAGTTTTTCCCTTGGGGCAGGATGGGACAAAAACATTCAGTACTTC. Its protein reads: CASSFSLGAGWDKNIQYF.